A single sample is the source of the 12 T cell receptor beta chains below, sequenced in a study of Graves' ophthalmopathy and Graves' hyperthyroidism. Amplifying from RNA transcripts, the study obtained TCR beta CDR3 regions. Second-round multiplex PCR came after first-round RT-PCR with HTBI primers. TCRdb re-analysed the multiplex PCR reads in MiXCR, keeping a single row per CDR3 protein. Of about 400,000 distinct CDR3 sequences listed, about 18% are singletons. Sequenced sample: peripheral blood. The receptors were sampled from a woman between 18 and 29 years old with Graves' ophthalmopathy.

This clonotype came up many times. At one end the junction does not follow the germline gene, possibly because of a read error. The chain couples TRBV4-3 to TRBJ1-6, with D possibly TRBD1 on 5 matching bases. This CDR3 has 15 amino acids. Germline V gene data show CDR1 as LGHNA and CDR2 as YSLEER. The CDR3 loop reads CASSQTLEGNSPFHF. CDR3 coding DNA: TGCGCCAGCAGCCAAACCCTTGAGGGGAATTCACCCTTCCACTTT.

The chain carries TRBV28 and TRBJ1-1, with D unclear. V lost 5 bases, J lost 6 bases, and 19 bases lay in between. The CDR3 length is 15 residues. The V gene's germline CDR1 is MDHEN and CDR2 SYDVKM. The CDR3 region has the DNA TGTGCCAGCAGTCCTCGGCCCCCTTGGGAGCCTGAAGCTTTCTTT. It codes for CASSPRPPWEPEAFF.

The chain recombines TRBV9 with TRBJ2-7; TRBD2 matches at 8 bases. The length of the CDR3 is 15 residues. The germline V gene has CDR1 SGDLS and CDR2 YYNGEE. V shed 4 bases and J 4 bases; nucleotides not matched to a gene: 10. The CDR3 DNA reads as TGTGCCAGCAGCTTAGGCGGGACTAGTGCGTACGAGCAGTACTTC. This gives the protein CASSLGGTSAYEQYF.

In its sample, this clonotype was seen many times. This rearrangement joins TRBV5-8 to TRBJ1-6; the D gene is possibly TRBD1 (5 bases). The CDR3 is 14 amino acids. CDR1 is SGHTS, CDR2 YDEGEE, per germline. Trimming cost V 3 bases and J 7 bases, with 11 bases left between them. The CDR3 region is CASSSGRPNSPLHF. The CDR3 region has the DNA TGTGCCAGCAGCTCGGGACGGCCCAATTCACCCCTCCACTTT.

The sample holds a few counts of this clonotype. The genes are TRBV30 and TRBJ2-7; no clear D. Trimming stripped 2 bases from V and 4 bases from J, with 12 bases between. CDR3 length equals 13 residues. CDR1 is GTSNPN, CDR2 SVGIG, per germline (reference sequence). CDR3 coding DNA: TGTGCCTGGAGTTTCGCGGCGGATTACGAGCAGTACTTC. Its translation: CAWSFAADYEQYF.

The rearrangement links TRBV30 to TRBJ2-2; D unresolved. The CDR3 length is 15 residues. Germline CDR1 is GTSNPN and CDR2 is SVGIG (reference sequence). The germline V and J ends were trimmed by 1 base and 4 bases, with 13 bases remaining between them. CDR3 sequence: CAWSAIRAGTGELFF. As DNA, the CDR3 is TGTGCCTGGAGTGCAATCCGCGCCGGCACCGGGGAGCTGTTTTTT.

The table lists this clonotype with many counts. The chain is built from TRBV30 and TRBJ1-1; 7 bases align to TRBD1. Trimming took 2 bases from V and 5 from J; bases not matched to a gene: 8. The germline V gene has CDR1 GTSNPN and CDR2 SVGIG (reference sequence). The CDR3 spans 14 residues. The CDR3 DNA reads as TGTGCCTGGAGTTTCGCAGGGGGAAGGACTGAAGCTTTCTTT. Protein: CAWSFAGGRTEAFF. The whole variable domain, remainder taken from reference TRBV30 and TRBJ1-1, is SQTIHQWPATLVQPVGSPLSLECTVEGTSNPNLYWYRQAAGRGLQLLFYSVGIGQISSEVPQNLSASRPQDRQFILSSKKLLLSDSGFYLCAWSFAGGRTEAFFGQGTRLTVV.

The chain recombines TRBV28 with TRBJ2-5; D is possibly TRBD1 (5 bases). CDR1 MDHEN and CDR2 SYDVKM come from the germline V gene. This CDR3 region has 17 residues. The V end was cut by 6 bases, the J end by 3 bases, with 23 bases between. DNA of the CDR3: TGTGCCAGCAGCCAACCCCATACCAGGGAAGGCAAAGAGACCCAGTACTTC. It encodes CASSQPHTREGKETQYF. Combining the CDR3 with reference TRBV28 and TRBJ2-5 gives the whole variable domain DVKVTQSSRYLVKRTGEKVFLECVQDMDHENMFWYRQDPGLGLRLIYFSYDVKMKEKGDIPEGYSVSREKKERFSLILESASTNQTSMYLCASSQPHTREGKETQYFGPGTRLLVL.

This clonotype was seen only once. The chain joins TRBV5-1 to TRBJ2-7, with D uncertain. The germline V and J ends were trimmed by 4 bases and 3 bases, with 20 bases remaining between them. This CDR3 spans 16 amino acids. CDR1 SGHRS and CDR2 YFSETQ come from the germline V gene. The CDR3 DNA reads TGCGCCAGCAGCCCCCACCAGATAGCCCGACTCTACGAGCAGTACTTC. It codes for CASSPHQIARLYEQYF.

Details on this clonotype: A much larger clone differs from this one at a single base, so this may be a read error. The CDR3 protein is CASKRQATRHF. CDR3 DNA: TGTGCCAGTAAAAGACAGGCCACCCGGCATTTT. The chain uses TRBV19 and TRBJ1-5; D might be TRBD1 (6 bases). The V gene's germline CDR1 is LNHDA and CDR2 SQIVND (reference sequence). Trimming left V 7 bases short and J 15 bases short, with 16 bases between. The CDR3 has 11 residues.

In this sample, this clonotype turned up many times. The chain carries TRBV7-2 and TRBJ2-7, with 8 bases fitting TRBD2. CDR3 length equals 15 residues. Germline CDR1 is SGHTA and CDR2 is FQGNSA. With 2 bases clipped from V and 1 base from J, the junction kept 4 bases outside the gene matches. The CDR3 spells CASSLTQRGSYEQYF. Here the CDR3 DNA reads TGTGCCAGCAGCTTAACCCAGCGGGGGTCCTACGAGCAGTACTTC.

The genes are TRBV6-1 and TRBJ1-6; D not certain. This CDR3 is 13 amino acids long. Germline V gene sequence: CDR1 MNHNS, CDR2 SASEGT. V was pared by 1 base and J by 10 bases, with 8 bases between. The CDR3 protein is CASSEGVHSPLHF. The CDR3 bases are TGTGCCAGCAGTGAAGGGGTCCACTCACCCCTCCACTTT.